Following are 32 T cell receptor beta chains from one sample sequenced in a study of CD8 T cells in ankylosing spondylitis. TCRdb independently ran MiXCR on the 5' RACE reads; one entry per CDR3 protein. Of approximately 250,000 distinct CDR3 sequences listed, under 12% were seen once; the top ten hold about 2.8%. Sequenced: blood, either unsorted or a sorted T cell fraction (not recorded which). The receptor set was obtained from a male donor with ankylosing spondylitis or in good health (not recorded which).

This clonotype occurred a few times. The chain joins TRBV5-1 to TRBJ2-5; D ambiguous. The CDR3 length is 13 residues. V lost 4 bases and J lost 4, with 11 bases in between. The germline V gene encodes CDR1 SGHRS and CDR2 YFSETQ. The CDR3 here is CASSPMTGETQYF. The CDR3 DNA reads as TGCGCCAGCAGCCCCATGACTGGAGAGACCCAGTACTTC.

The gene calls are TRBV20-1 and TRBJ2-3; TRBD2 might be the D (6 bases). The CDR3 length is 15 residues. Deletions cut 2 bases from V and 1 base from J, with 13 bases between. In germline, CDR1 is DFQATT, CDR2 SNEGSKA (reference sequence). The CDR3 reads CSARILAPRTDTQYF. DNA for the CDR3: TGCAGTGCTAGAATCCTAGCGCCCCGCACAGATACGCAGTATTTT.

The J gene is TRBJ1-2, the V gene TRBV29-1; 7 bases agree with TRBD1. V shed 7 bases and J 4 bases; nucleotides not matched to a gene: 9. CDR3 length: 13 residues. Germline assignment: CDR1 SQVTM and CDR2 ANQGSEA. The CDR3 region is CSAEGDRAYGYTF. CDR3 coding DNA: TGCAGCGCAGAGGGTGACAGGGCCTATGGCTACACCTTC.

This clonotype was counted ten times or more. The chain combines TRBV12-3 or TRBV12-4 with TRBJ2-2; unclear D gene. V was clipped by 7 bases and J by 3 bases, with 12 bases between them. CDR3 length: 14 residues. The CDR3 region has the DNA TGTGCCAGCAATCTTCGACGACACACCGGGGAGCTGTTTTTT. Its protein product is CASNLRRHTGELFF.

This clonotype was detected many times. The rearrangement joins TRBV27 to TRBJ2-2; no reliable D call. Per germline, CDR1 MNHEY and CDR2 SMNVEV (reference sequence). The CDR3 consists of 13 residues. The V end lost 6 bases, the J end lost 8 bases, and 13 bases lay between the germline ends. CDR3 coding DNA: TGTGCCAGCAGCAAAGGCATATCAGGGGAGCTGTTTTTT. Encoded protein: CASSKGISGELFF.

Many counts were recorded for this clonotype. No DNA is shown, since the ends of the CDR3 on it are uncertain; the CDR3 is the one TCRdb lists. This chain links TRBV21-1 with TRBJ1-5. TRBV21-1 is flagged as a pseudogene. A total of 16 residues make up the CDR3, ends included. CDR3 protein: CASSKVGHGSNQPQHF.

The chain is built from TRBV5-1 and TRBJ2-7; D gene uncertain. Trimming removed 2 bases from V and 6 bases from J, with 15 bases in between. The V gene's germline CDR1 is SGHRS and CDR2 YFSETQ. This CDR3 comprises 14 residues. Here the CDR3 reads CASSFTQSSGEQYF. As DNA, the CDR3 is TGCGCCAGCAGCTTCACTCAATCATCTGGCGAGCAGTACTTC.

This clonotype was picked up many times. The chain uses TRBV30 and TRBJ1-1, with D uncertain. CDR3 length: 13 residues. The V and J ends lost 3 bases and 2 bases respectively, with 10 bases between them. Germline-derived CDR1 and CDR2 are GTSNPN and SVGIG (reference sequence). CDR3 protein: CAWRPGPNTEAFF. In DNA form, the CDR3 reads TGTGCCTGGAGACCGGGCCCCAACACTGAAGCTTTCTTT.

This clonotype was observed many times. This chain connects TRBV12-3 or TRBV12-4 to TRBJ2-1, with D possibly being TRBD2 (5 bases). The V end lost 7 bases, the J end lost 6 bases, and 13 bases lay between the germline ends. CDR3 length: 13 amino acids. This CDR3 reads CASKLGVVNEQFF. CDR3 sequence (DNA): TGTGCCAGCAAACTAGGTGTGGTCAATGAGCAGTTCTTC.

This clonotype was observed many times. The chain employs TRBV20-1 and TRBJ2-5; TRBD2 agrees at 7 bases. J gave up 2 bases and V 5 bases, and 8 bases lay outside the gene matches. The CDR3 loop spans 14 amino acids. Germline-derived CDR1 and CDR2 are DFQATT and SNEGSKA (reference sequence). CDR3: CSAPPGGNQETQYF. In DNA form, the CDR3 reads TGCAGTGCTCCCCCGGGGGGTAATCAAGAGACCCAGTACTTC.

This clonotype was counted ten times or more. The J gene is TRBJ1-4, the V gene TRBV5-1, with D maybe TRBD1 (5 bases). The V gene's germline CDR1 is SGHRS and CDR2 YFSETQ. The ends were cut back, 4 bases at V and 8 bases at J, with 12 bases in the middle. The CDR3 has 13 amino acids. This CDR3 is CASSPGTREKLFF. CDR3 DNA: TGCGCCAGCAGCCCCGGGACGCGGGAAAAACTGTTTTTT.

Only a few counts were recorded for this clonotype. The V and J genes are TRBV18 and TRBJ2-5, with 8 bases fitting TRBD2. The CDR3 extends over 13 amino acids. Trimming at V came to 6 bases and at J to 4 bases, leaving 4 bases not matched to a gene. CDR1 and CDR2 from the germline V gene are KGHSH and LQKENI. As DNA, the CDR3 is TGTGCCAGCTCCTCCGGACTAGCAGAGACCCAGTACTTC. This gives the protein CASSSGLAETQYF. Together with reference TRBV18 and TRBJ2-5, the CDR3 gives the full variable domain: NAGVMQNPRHLVRRRGQEARLRCSPMKGHSHVYWYRQLPEEGLKFMVYLQKENIIDESGMPKERFSAEFPKEGPSILRIQQVVRGDSAAYFCASSSGLAETQYFGPGTRLLVL.

This clonotype has just a few counts. The J gene is TRBJ2-3, the V gene TRBV5-6; D ambiguous. The V end was cut by 0 bases, the J end by 3 bases, with 11 bases between. Germline V gene lookup returns CDR1 SGHDT and CDR2 YYEEEE. This CDR3 contains 15 residues. CDR3 nucleotides: TGTGCCAGCAGCTTGGCCCCCAAGGGAACAGATACGCAGTATTTT. Protein sequence: CASSLAPKGTDTQYF.

This clonotype was seen repeatedly, ten times or more. The V and J genes are TRBV7-9 and TRBJ2-1; 8 positions agree with TRBD2. J gave up 2 bases and V 3 bases, and 0 bases lay outside the gene matches. Germline V gene data show CDR1 as SEHNR and CDR2 as FQNEAQ (reference sequence). The CDR3 is 14 residues long. The CDR3 loop is CASSLGLAYNEQFF. The CDR3, as DNA: TGTGCCAGCAGCTTGGGACTAGCCTACAATGAGCAGTTCTTC.

This clonotype was counted a few times. The V call is TRBV5-1, the J call TRBJ1-2; tentative D call: TRBD1 (6 bases). The CDR3 extends over 13 amino acids. The germline gives CDR1 SGHRS, CDR2 YFSETQ. Trimming took off 2 bases at V and 8 bases at J, with 13 bases between the two ends. The CDR3 DNA reads as TGCGCCAGCAGCTTTAAGGACAGTGGAGGCTACACCTTC. Amino acid sequence: CASSFKDSGGYTF.

This clonotype occurred many times. This chain uses TRBV21-1 with TRBJ2-5; the tabulated D call, TRBD1, remains unverified against the DNA. TRBV21-1 is labeled a pseudogene. The CDR3 has 15 residues. CDR3 sequence: CASSKGQVIWETQYF. The CDR3 bases are TGTGCCAGCAGCAAGGGACAGGTCATCTGGGAGACCCAGTACTTC.

In its sample, this clonotype was seen once. This clone may be a read error of a much larger clone one base away. This chain connects TRBV7-2 to TRBJ1-2; 9 positions match TRBD1. The CDR3 runs 15 residues. Germline assignment: CDR1 SGHTA and CDR2 FQGNSA. Here the CDR3 DNA reads TGTGCCAGCAGCGTCACCGGGACAGGGACCTATGGCTACCCCTTC. Translated, it gives CASSVTGTGTYGYPF.

At least ten counts were recorded for this clonotype. The chain has TRBV29-1 and TRBJ2-3; 10 bases fit TRBD2. V was pared by 2 bases and J by 4 bases, with 6 bases of the junction left unmatched. Germline CDR1 and CDR2: SQVTM and ANQGSEA. The CDR3 sequence is 15 residues long. This CDR3 reads CSVEWALAGADTQYF. The CDR3, as DNA: TGCAGCGTTGAATGGGCGCTAGCGGGGGCAGATACGCAGTATTTT.

Turning to this clonotype: This may be a read error, as it is one base from a much larger clone. This chain connects TRBV20-1 to TRBJ2-3; the D is unclear. The J call may be mistaken, given a closer DNA end match to TRBJ1-5. In germline, CDR1 is DFQATT, CDR2 SNEGSKA (reference sequence). CDR3 size: 13 residues. CDR3 protein: CSASTEEGDTQHF. The CDR3, as DNA: TGCAGTGCTAGTACGGAGGAGGGAGATACGCAGCATTTT.

This clonotype occurred many times. This sequence joins TRBV4-1 and TRBJ1-4, with 12 bases lining up with TRBD1. This CDR3 has 18 residues. With 3 bases clipped from V and 5 bases from J, the junction kept 10 bases outside the gene matches. Germline V CDR1 and CDR2: MGHRA, YSYEKL. The CDR3 protein is CASSQAGQGASLNEKLFF. Written as DNA, the CDR3 is TGCGCCAGCAGCCAGGCGGGACAGGGGGCTAGCTTAAATGAAAAACTGTTTTTT.

This clonotype was recorded many times. The V gene is TRBV10-3, the J gene TRBJ2-3; 11 positions agree with TRBD2. Trimming at V came to 3 bases and at J to 0 bases, leaving 2 bases not matched to a gene. This CDR3 comprises 16 residues. CDR1 and CDR2 from the germline V gene are ENHRY and SYGVKD. This CDR3 reads CAISETSGRSTDTQYF. The CDR3 nucleotides read TGTGCCATCAGTGAAACTAGCGGGAGAAGCACAGATACGCAGTATTTT.

About this clonotype itself: This may stem from a read error, because a much larger clone lies one nucleotide away. The chain joins TRBV10-1 to TRBJ2-7, with D unclear. This CDR3 comprises 12 residues. The germline CDR1 and CDR2 sequences are WNHNN and SYGVQD (reference sequence). The CDR3 reads CASSEPGYVQYF. The CDR3 bases are TGCGCCAGCAGTGAGCCCGGGTACGTGCAGTACTTC.

V usage is TRBV7-2 and J usage is TRBJ1-5; D unresolved. The CDR3 consists of 15 residues. CDR1 and CDR2 from the germline V gene are SGHTA and FQGNSA. The ends were cut back, 3 bases at V and 6 bases at J, with 15 bases in the middle. CDR3 in amino acids: CASSLGSTSGQPQHF. CDR3 DNA sequence: TGTGCCAGCAGCTTGGGGAGTACTAGTGGTCAGCCCCAGCATTTT. The entire variable domain, with the rest obtained from reference TRBV7-2 and TRBJ1-5, is as follows: GAGVSQSPSNKVTEKGKDVELRCDPISGHTALYWYRQSLGQGLEFLIYFQGNSAPDKSGLPSDRFSAERTGGSVSTLTIQRTQQEDSAVYLCASSLGSTSGQPQHFGDGTRLSIL.

This clonotype was recorded many times. The chain uses TRBV2 and TRBJ2-7; 10 bases are shared with TRBD1. The V segment lost 6 bases and the J segment 0 bases; nucleotides outside the gene matches: 11. Germline lookup yields CDR1 SNHLY and CDR2 FYNNEI. The length of the CDR3 is 17 residues. DNA of the CDR3: TGTGCCAGCAGGGTAGGCTGGACAGGGGGAGACTCCTACGAGCAGTACTTC. It encodes CASRVGWTGGDSYEQYF.

This clonotype was seen repeatedly, ten times or more. This chain uses TRBV30 with TRBJ2-7; 9 bases match TRBD1. This CDR3 is 13 amino acids long. Germline V gives CDR1 GTSNPN, CDR2 SVGIG (reference sequence). The trim removed 1 base at V and 9 bases at J, leaving 7 bases unmatched. The CDR3 nucleotides are TGTGCCTGGAGTGGGGACAGGGCGACGGGGCAGTACTTC. Its translation: CAWSGDRATGQYF.

This clonotype was recorded many times. The chain carries TRBV30 and TRBJ1-1, with D uncertain. CDR3 length: 10 amino acids. CDR1 is GTSNPN and CDR2 is SVGIG in the germline V gene (reference sequence). Trimming removed 2 bases at V and 6 bases at J, with 4 bases between. The CDR3 sequence is CAWSKAEAFF. As DNA, the CDR3 is TGTGCCTGGAGTAAGGCTGAAGCTTTCTTT.

The rearrangement links TRBV25-1 to TRBJ1-1; D remains ambiguous. Trimming removed 6 bases from V and 1 base from J, with 24 bases in between. This CDR3 has 18 residues. CDR1 is MGHDK, CDR2 SYGVNS, per germline. The CDR3 DNA reads as TGTGCCAGCAGGGGCCAGGATGCGGGCCTGGTTGGGAACACTGAAGCTTTCTTT. Translation gives CASRGQDAGLVGNTEAFF. The full variable domain, its missing parts supplied by reference TRBV25-1 and TRBJ1-1, is EADIYQTPRYLVIGTGKKITLECSQTMGHDKMYWYQQDPGMELHLIHYSYGVNSTEKGDLSSESTVSRIRTEHFPLTLESARPSHTSQYLCASRGQDAGLVGNTEAFFGQGTRLTVV.

This clonotype was counted many times. This rearrangement joins TRBV12-3 or TRBV12-4 to TRBJ1-2; the D gene is possibly TRBD1 (6 bases). CDR3 length: 14 residues. With 1 base removed from V and 3 bases from J, the gap between germline ends came to 9 bases. CDR3 residues: CASSLGTVYYGYTF. DNA of the CDR3: TGTGCCAGCAGTTTAGGGACAGTATACTATGGCTACACCTTC.

This clonotype was detected ten times or more. J is TRBJ2-7 and V is TRBV14; D call uncertain. V was shortened by 0 bases and J by 6 bases, with 3 bases between the two germline ends. CDR3 length: 11 amino acids. In germline, CDR1 is SGHDN, CDR2 FVKESK. This CDR3 is CASSQDFEQYF. DNA of the CDR3: TGTGCCAGCAGCCAAGATTTCGAGCAGTACTTC.

This clonotype has ten or more counts. The V and J genes are TRBV12-3 or TRBV12-4 and TRBJ1-1; D is perhaps TRBD1 (5 bases). V shed 3 bases and J shed 5 bases, with 13 bases lying between them. The CDR3 covers 14 residues. The DNA for the CDR3 is TGTGCCAGCAGTTTGTTAAGGGCAGGGACTGAAGCTTTCTTT. It encodes CASSLLRAGTEAFF.

This clonotype was picked up a small number of times. The chain employs TRBV6-2 or TRBV6-3 and TRBJ1-4; D ambiguous. The germline gives CDR1 MNHEY, CDR2 SVGEGT. CDR3 length: 15 residues. The V end was cut by 2 bases, the J end by 3 bases, with 10 bases between. The CDR3 sequence is CASSYQTEPNEKLFF. CDR3 coding DNA: TGTGCCAGCAGTTACCAGACGGAGCCTAATGAAAAACTGTTTTTT.

This clonotype has ten or more counts. CDR3 region: CATSRGWLQSYGYTF. In nucleotides, the CDR3 is TGTGCCACCAGCAGAGGGTGGTTGCAGTCCTATGGCTACACCTTC. The genes are TRBV15 and TRBJ1-2; D remains ambiguous. The CDR3 sequence is 15 residues long. From germline, CDR1 is LNHNV and CDR2 YYDKDF (reference sequence). V was cut by 1 base and J by 4 bases, with 13 bases left in between.